These 23 T cell receptor beta chains share one sample of origin, sequenced in a study of T cell repertoires in cytomegalovirus infection. No antigens are known for them. TCRdb used MiXCR to reprocess the reads, holding one entry per CDR3 protein. The top ten hold 13% of the sample, which has approximately 1,000,000 distinct CDR3 sequences, approximately 32% seen once. Sample: cultured CD8+ T cells from PBMCs, taken from culture after CMV antigen stimulation. These receptors came from a human donor in good health (CMV status not recorded). Some clones in this sample may be carry-over from other donors' samples.

Many counts were recorded for this clonotype. The J gene is TRBJ1-3, the V gene TRBV7-2; D gene unclear. The CDR3 length is 16 residues. The V gene's germline CDR1 is SGHTA and CDR2 FQGNSA. V shed 5 bases and J shed 0 bases, with 14 bases lying between them. The CDR3 nucleotides read TGTGCCAGCAGCGAGGTGGAGCAATTCTCTGGAAACACCATATATTTT. Its translation: CASSEVEQFSGNTIYF.

The chain uses TRBV7-2 and TRBJ2-5; a weak D match, TRBD2 (6 bases). The V end lost 1 base, the J end lost 4 bases, and 13 bases lay between the germline ends. The CDR3 has 15 residues. Germline CDR1 SGHTA, CDR2 FQGNSA. CDR3 in amino acids: CASSLVPEEGETQYF. The CDR3 DNA reads as TGTGCCAGCAGCTTAGTTCCGGAGGAGGGAGAGACCCAGTACTTC.

This chain joins TRBV6-5 and TRBJ2-4; D is perhaps TRBD1 (5 bases). This CDR3 is built from 14 residues. CDR1 is MNHEY and CDR2 is SVGAGI in the germline V gene. V dropped 7 bases and J dropped 6 bases, with 16 bases sitting between them. CDR3: CASTPQGSPNIQYF. The CDR3, as DNA: TGTGCCAGCACCCCTCAGGGTTCCCCAAACATTCAGTACTTC.

V and J are TRBV11-3 and TRBJ2-1, with 8 bases aligning to TRBD1. Germline lookup yields CDR1 SGHNT and CDR2 YENEEA. Trimming cost V 0 bases and J 5 bases; bases outside gene matches: 3. CDR3 length: 15 amino acids. Here the CDR3 reads CASSLDWGQDNEQFF. The CDR3 bases are TGTGCCAGCAGCTTAGATTGGGGACAGGACAATGAGCAGTTCTTC. The full variable domain, rest sourced from reference TRBV11-3 and TRBJ2-1, is EAGVVQSPRYKIIEKKQPVAFWCNPISGHNTLYWYLQNLGQGPELLIRYENEEAVDDSQLPKDRFSAERLKGVDSTLKIQPAELGDSAVYLCASSLDWGQDNEQFFGPGTRLTVL.

The genes are TRBV11-2 and TRBJ2-1; tentative D call: TRBD1 (6 bases). Germline CDR1 and CDR2: SGHAT and FQNNGV. The CDR3 has 12 amino acids. Trimming removed 5 bases at V and 14 bases at J, with 16 bases between. CDR3 in amino acids: CASSGTGYPKFF. The CDR3, as DNA: TGTGCCAGCAGCGGTACAGGGTATCCGAAGTTCTTC.

The chain carries TRBV4-2 and TRBJ2-7; 10 nucleotides align to TRBD2. V shed 3 bases, J shed 0 bases, and the junction held 5 bases outside the gene matches. CDR1 and CDR2 (germline): LGHNA, YNFKEQ. The CDR3 consists of 16 residues. DNA of the CDR3: TGTGCCAGCAGCCAGCGAGCGGGGGGGACCTCCTACGAGCAGTACTTC. It specifies CASSQRAGGTSYEQYF.

This clonotype was seen many times. The V gene is TRBV7-6, the J gene TRBJ2-1; 10 nucleotides agree with TRBD2. Trimming at V came to 6 bases and at J to 8 bases, leaving 13 bases not matched to a gene. CDR1 is SGHVS and CDR2 is FNYEAQ in the germline V gene. The CDR3 is 16 residues long. This CDR3 is CASRRGLAGGRDEQFF. The DNA for the CDR3 is TGTGCCAGCAGGCGGGGATTAGCGGGGGGCAGGGATGAGCAGTTCTTC.

This chain joins TRBV9 and TRBJ2-1, with 7 bases that match TRBD2. Germline lookup yields CDR1 SGDLS and CDR2 YYNGEE. The CDR3 sequence is 16 residues long. V shed 4 bases and J 5 bases; nucleotides not matched to a gene: 12. The CDR3 coding sequence is TGTGCCAGCAGCCCGAGTGGTGGGGGGGAAAACAATGAGCAGTTCTTC. Encoded protein: CASSPSGGGENNEQFF. The full variable domain, rest sourced from reference TRBV9 and TRBJ2-1, is DSGVTQTPKHLITATGQRVTLRCSPRSGDLSVYWYQQSLDQGLQFLIQYYNGEERAKGNILERFSAQQFPDLHSELNLSSLELGDSALYFCASSPSGGGENNEQFFGPGTRLTVL.

The chain joins TRBV6-2 or TRBV6-3 to TRBJ2-7; D call uncertain. Germline CDR1 MNHEY, CDR2 SVGEGT. V lost 5 bases, J lost 5 bases, and 22 bases lay in between. CDR3 length: 16 residues. The CDR3 DNA sequence: TGTGCCAGCAGTAACCCCAACACGGAGACGGCCAACGAGCAGTACTTC. Its translation: CASSNPNTETANEQYF.

The V gene is TRBV12-3 or TRBV12-4, the J gene TRBJ1-1; 7 positions agree with TRBD1. V gave up 5 bases and J gave up 3 bases; unmatched junction bases: 9. This CDR3 has 15 amino acids. This chain's CDR3 is CASSPLTGRHTEAFF. DNA for the CDR3: TGTGCCAGCAGTCCCTTGACAGGGAGGCACACTGAAGCTTTCTTT.

This chain joins TRBV19 and TRBJ1-2, with D uncertain. This CDR3 has 15 residues. Germline V CDR1 and CDR2: LNHDA, SQIVND (reference sequence). Trimming left V 7 bases short and J 4 bases short, with 19 bases between. CDR3 sequence: CASNWGTQNLYGYTF. In DNA, the CDR3 is TGTGCCAGTAATTGGGGTACCCAAAACCTCTATGGCTACACCTTC.

The chain recombines TRBV6-2 or TRBV6-3 with TRBJ2-7; D is possibly TRBD2 (6 bases). Germline V gene data show CDR1 as MNHEY and CDR2 as SVGEGT. Trimming shortened V by 2 bases and J by 6 bases, and 14 bases separated the two germline ends. This CDR3 contains 14 residues. CDR3 sequence: CASSYPPPGGEQYV. In DNA form, the CDR3 reads TGTGCCAGCAGTTACCCCCCCCCCGGGGGCGAGCAGTACGTC.

The table lists this clonotype with a few counts. The chain has TRBV15 and TRBJ2-2; TRBD2 matches 10 bases. This CDR3 contains 16 residues. The germline V gene encodes CDR1 LNHNV and CDR2 YYDKDF (reference sequence). V gave up 5 bases and J gave up 4 bases; unmatched junction bases: 7. The CDR3 sequence is CATSAQRGGLTGELFF. The CDR3 nucleotides read TGTGCCACCAGCGCTCAGCGGGGGGGCCTCACCGGGGAGCTGTTTTTT.

The table lists this clonotype with a few counts. The rearrangement uses TRBV13 and TRBJ1-1; D uncertain. Looked up from germline, CDR1 is PRHDT and CDR2 is FYEKMQ (reference sequence). V dropped 5 bases and J dropped 1 base, with 14 bases sitting between them. This CDR3 spans 15 amino acids. For the CDR3, the DNA is TGTGCCAGCAGCCTCGTATTGGGGAAGAACACTGAAGCTTTCTTT. It is translated as CASSLVLGKNTEAFF.

This clonotype was detected a few times. This sequence joins TRBV27 and TRBJ1-2; 10 bases map to TRBD1. Germline CDR1 MNHEY, CDR2 SMNVEV (reference sequence). The CDR3 totals 18 residues. V shed 3 bases and J 8 bases; nucleotides not matched to a gene: 18. CDR3 residues: CASSFIRDRGRQRRGYTF. The CDR3 nucleotides are TGTGCCAGCAGTTTCATTCGGGACAGGGGCCGCCAGAGGAGGGGCTACACCTTC.

This clonotype has just a few counts. J is TRBJ2-3 and V is TRBV7-9; D call uncertain. Trimming left V 4 bases short and J 2 bases short, with 7 bases between. The CDR3 runs 13 residues. The germline V gene encodes CDR1 SEHNR and CDR2 FQNEAQ (reference sequence). CDR3 nucleotides: TGTGCCAGCAGCTCCTACCCCACAGATACGCAGTATTTT. This gives the protein CASSSYPTDTQYF. Complete variable domain (other parts from reference TRBV7-9 and TRBJ2-3): DTGVSQNPRHKITKRGQNVTFRCDPISEHNRLYWYRQTLGQGPEFLTYFQNEAQLEKSRLLSDRFSAERPKGSFSTLEIQRTEQGDSAMYLCASSSYPTDTQYFGPGTRLTVL.

About this clonotype: A read error is possible here, since a much larger clone lies one base away. V gene TRBV7-6 combines with J gene TRBJ1-6; D unresolved. Looked up from germline, CDR1 is SGHVS and CDR2 is FNYEAQ. The CDR3 runs 15 residues. CDR3 sequence: CANSSTSSYNSPLHF. The CDR3 region has the DNA TGTGCCAACAGCTCGACAAGCTCCTATAATTCACCCCTCCACTTT.

The J gene is TRBJ2-3, the V gene TRBV5-1; the D call may be TRBD1 or TRBD2 (5 bases each). Trimming left V 0 bases short and J 2 bases short, with 16 bases between. Looked up from germline, CDR1 is SGHRS and CDR2 is YFSETQ. This CDR3 contains 17 residues. The CDR3 DNA sequence: TGCGCCAGCAGCTTGGGGGGTATGGGACCACACACAGATACGCAGTATTTT. It is translated as CASSLGGMGPHTDTQYF.

Only a few counts were recorded for this clonotype. J is TRBJ2-1 and V is TRBV19; 8 positions match TRBD1. The CDR3 runs 15 residues. Looked up from germline, CDR1 is LNHDA and CDR2 is SQIVND (reference sequence). The J segment lost 4 bases and the V segment lost 1 base, leaving 3 bases of the junction unmatched. Here the CDR3 reads CASSIGRGLYNEQFF. CDR3 nucleotide sequence: TGTGCCAGTAGTATAGGCAGGGGGCTTTACAATGAGCAGTTCTTC.

V gene TRBV11-2 combines with J gene TRBJ2-7, with D uncertain. The V end was cut by 5 bases, the J end by 3 bases, with 11 bases between. Germline V gene data show CDR1 as SGHAT and CDR2 as FQNNGV. The CDR3 loop spans 13 amino acids. The CDR3 is CASSPKSRYEQYF. DNA of the CDR3: TGTGCCAGCAGCCCAAAGTCCCGCTACGAGCAGTACTTC.

A few counts support this clonotype. The chain couples TRBV4-1 to TRBJ1-5, with unresolved D. In germline, CDR1 is MGHRA, CDR2 YSYEKL. Trimming took off 4 bases at V and 2 bases at J, with 12 bases between the two ends. The CDR3 spans 15 residues. DNA of the CDR3: TGCGCCAGCAGCCCCCGAGGGCAGCGCAATCAGCCCCAGCATTTT. It is translated as CASSPRGQRNQPQHF.

The chain carries TRBV7-9 and TRBJ2-2; D gene uncertain. The CDR3 is made up of 15 amino acids. Between the trimmed V and J ends, which lost 5 bases and 3 bases, there was a span of 13 bases. In germline, CDR1 is SEHNR, CDR2 FQNEAQ (reference sequence). The CDR3 is CASSPAPGYTGELFF. In DNA form, the CDR3 reads TGTGCCAGCAGCCCTGCCCCGGGTTACACCGGGGAGCTGTTTTTT.

CDR3 residues: CASSHPGLAAEQYF. CDR3 DNA sequence: TGCGCCAGCAGCCACCCGGGACTAGCGGCCGAGCAGTACTTC. This sequence joins TRBV4-1 and TRBJ2-7; 11 nucleotides line up with TRBD2. V lost 3 bases, J lost 6 bases, and 4 bases stayed unmatched. Germline V gene data show CDR1 as MGHRA and CDR2 as YSYEKL. This CDR3 region has 14 residues.